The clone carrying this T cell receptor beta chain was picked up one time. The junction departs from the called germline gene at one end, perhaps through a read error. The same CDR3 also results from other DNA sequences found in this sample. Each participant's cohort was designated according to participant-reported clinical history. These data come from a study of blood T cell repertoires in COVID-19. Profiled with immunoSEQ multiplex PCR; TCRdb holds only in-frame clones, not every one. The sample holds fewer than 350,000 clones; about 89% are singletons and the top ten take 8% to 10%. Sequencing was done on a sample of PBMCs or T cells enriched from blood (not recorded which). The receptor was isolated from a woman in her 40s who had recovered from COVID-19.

The CDR3 DNA is TGTGCCAGCAGCCTAGGTAGGGGTAATCAGCCCCAGCATTTT. It specifies CASSLGRGNQPQHF. The chain joins TRBV13 to TRBJ1-5, with D possibly matching TRBD1 (5 bases). This CDR3 has 14 amino acids. Germline CDR1 and CDR2: PRHDT and FYEKMQ (reference sequence).